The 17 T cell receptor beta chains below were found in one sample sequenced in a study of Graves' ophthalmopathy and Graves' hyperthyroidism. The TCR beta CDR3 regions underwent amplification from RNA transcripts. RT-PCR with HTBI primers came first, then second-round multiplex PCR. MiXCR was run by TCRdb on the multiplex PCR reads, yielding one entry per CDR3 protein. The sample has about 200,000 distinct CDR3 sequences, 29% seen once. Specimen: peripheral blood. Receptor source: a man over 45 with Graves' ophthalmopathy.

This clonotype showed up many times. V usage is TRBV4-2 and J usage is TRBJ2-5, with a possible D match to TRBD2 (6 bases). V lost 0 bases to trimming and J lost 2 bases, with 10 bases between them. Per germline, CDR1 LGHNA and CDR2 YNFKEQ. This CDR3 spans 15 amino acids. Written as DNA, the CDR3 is TGTGCCAGCAGCCAAGAGCGGGGCCTACAAGAGACCCAGTACTTC. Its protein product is CASSQERGLQETQYF.

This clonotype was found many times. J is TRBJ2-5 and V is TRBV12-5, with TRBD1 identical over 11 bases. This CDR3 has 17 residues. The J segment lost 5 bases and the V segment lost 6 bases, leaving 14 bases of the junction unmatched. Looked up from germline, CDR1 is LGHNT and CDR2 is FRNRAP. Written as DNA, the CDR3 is TGTGCTAGTGGCCCAGGGACAGGGGGTTTACCCGGGGAGACCCAGTACTTC. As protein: CASGPGTGGLPGETQYF.

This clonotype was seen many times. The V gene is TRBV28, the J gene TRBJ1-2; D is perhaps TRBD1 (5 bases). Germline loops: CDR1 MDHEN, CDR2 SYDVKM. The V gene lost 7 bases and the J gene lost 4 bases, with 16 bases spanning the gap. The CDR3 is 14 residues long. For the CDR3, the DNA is TGTGCCAGCATCTCGGGGCAAGTAGGCTATGGCTACACCTTC. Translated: CASISGQVGYGYTF.

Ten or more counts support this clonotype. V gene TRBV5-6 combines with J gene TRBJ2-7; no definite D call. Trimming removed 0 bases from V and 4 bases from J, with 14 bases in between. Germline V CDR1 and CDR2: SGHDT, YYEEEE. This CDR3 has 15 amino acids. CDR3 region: CASSLEGYGLYEQYF. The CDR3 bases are TGTGCCAGCAGCTTGGAGGGTTACGGGCTATACGAGCAGTACTTC.

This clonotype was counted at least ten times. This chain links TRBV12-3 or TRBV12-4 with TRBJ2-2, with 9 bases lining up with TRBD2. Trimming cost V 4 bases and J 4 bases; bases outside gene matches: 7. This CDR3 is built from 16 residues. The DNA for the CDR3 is TGTGCCAGCAGTTCCTTAGCGGGAGATGCCACCGGGGAGCTGTTTTTT. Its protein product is CASSSLAGDATGELFF.

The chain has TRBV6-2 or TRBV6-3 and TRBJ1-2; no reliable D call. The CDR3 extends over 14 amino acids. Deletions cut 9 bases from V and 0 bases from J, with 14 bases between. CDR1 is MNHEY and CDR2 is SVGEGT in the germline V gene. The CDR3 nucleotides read TGTGCCAGTTGGACCGTCTTAACTAACTATGGCTACACCTTC. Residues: CASWTVLTNYGYTF.

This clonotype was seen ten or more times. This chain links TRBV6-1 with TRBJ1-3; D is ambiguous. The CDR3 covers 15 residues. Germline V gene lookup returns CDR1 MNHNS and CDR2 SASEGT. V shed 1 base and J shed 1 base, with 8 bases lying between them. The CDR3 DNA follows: TGTGCCAGCAGTGAAGAGGGAATTTCTGGAAACACCATATATTTT. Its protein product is CASSEEGISGNTIYF.

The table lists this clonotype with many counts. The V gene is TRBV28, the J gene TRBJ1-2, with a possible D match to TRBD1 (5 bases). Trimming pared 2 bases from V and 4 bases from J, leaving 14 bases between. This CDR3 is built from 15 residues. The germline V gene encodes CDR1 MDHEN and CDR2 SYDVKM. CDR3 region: CASSLLQGLGYGYTF. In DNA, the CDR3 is TGTGCCAGCAGTTTACTTCAGGGCTTAGGCTATGGCTACACCTTC.

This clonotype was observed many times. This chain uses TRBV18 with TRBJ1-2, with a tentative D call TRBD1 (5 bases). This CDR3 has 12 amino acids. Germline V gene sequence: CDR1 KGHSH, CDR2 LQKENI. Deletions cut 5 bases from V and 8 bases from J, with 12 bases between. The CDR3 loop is CASSSAGDGYTF. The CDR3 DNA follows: TGTGCCAGCTCATCCGCCGGGGACGGCTACACCTTC.

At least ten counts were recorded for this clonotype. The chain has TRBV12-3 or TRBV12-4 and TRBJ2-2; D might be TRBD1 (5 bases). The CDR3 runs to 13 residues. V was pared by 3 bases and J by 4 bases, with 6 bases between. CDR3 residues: CASSFQGTGELFF. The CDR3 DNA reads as TGTGCCAGCAGTTTCCAGGGCACCGGGGAGCTGTTTTTT.

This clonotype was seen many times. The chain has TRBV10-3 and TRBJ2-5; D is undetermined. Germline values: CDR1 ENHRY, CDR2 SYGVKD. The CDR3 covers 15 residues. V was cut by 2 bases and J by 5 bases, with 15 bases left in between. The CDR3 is CAISEESGVRETQYF. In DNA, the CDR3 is TGTGCCATCAGTGAGGAGTCGGGTGTGAGGGAGACCCAGTACTTC.

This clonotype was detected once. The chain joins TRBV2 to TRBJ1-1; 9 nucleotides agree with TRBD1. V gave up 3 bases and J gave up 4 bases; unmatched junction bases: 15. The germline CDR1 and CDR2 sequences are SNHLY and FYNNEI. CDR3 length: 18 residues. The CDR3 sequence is CASSDPGGQGAPGTEAFF. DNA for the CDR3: TGTGCCAGCAGTGACCCTGGGGGACAGGGAGCTCCGGGCACTGAAGCTTTCTTT.

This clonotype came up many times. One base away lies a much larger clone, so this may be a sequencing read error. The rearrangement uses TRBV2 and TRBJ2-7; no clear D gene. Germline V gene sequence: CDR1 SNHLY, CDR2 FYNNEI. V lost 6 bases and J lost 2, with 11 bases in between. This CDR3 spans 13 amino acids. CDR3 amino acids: CASRPGSAYEQYF. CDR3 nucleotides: TGTGCCAGCAGGCCCGGCTCAGCCTACGAGCAGTACTTC. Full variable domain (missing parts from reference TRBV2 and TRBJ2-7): EPEVTQTPSHQVTQMGQEVILRCVPISNHLYFYWYRQILGQKVEFLVSFYNNEISEKSEIFDDQFSVERPDGSNFTLKIRSTKLEDSAMYFCASRPGSAYEQYFGPGTRLTVT.

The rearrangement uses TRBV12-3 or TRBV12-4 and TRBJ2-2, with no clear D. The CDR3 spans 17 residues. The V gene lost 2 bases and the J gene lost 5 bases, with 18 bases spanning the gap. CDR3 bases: TGTGCCAGCAGTTTACGGGCAGCCCCCCGGTGGACCGGGGAGCTGTTTTTT. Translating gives CASSLRAAPRWTGELFF.

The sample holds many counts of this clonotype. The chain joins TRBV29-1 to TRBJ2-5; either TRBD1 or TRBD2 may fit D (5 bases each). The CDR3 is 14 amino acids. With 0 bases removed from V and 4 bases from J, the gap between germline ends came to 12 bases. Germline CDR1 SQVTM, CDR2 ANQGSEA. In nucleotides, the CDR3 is TGCAGCGTTGAAGATCGGGACGCCCCAGAGACCCAGTACTTC. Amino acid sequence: CSVEDRDAPETQYF.

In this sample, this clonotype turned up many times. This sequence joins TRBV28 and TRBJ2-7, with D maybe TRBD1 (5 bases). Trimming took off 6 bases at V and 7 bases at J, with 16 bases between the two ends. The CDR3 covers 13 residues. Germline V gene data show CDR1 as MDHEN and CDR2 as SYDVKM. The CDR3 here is CASSEESGREQYF. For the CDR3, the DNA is TGTGCCAGCAGCGAAGAGTCAGGGCGAGAGCAGTACTTC.

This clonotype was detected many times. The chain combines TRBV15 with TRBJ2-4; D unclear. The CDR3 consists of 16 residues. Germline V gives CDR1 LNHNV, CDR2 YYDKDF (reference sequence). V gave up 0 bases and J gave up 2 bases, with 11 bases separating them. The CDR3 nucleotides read TGTGCCACCAGCAGAGAGACGGAGAGGTCCAAAAACATTCAGTACTTC. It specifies CATSRETERSKNIQYF.